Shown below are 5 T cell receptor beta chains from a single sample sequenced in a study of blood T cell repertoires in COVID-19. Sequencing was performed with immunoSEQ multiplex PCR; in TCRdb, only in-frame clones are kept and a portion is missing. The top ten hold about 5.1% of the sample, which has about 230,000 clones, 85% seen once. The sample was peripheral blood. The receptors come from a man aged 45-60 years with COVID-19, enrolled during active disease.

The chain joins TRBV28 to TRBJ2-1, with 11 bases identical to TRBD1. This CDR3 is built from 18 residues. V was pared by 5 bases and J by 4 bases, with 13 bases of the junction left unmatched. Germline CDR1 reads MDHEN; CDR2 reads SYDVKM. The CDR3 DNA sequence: TGTGCCAGCAGTCCTCACCCTCCGGGACAGGGGGGATACAATGAGCAGTTCTTC. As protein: CASSPHPPGQGGYNEQFF. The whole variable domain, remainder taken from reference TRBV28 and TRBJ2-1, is DVKVTQSSRYLVKRTGEKVFLECVQDMDHENMFWYRQDPGLGLRLIYFSYDVKMKEKGDIPEGYSVSREKKERFSLILESASTNQTSMYLCASSPHPPGQGGYNEQFFGPGTRLTVL.

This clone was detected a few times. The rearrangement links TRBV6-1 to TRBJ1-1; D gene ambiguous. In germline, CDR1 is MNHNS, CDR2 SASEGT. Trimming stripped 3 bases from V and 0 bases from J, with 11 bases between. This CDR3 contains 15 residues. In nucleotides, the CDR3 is TGTGCCAGCAGTGAGTTAGGACTTATGAACACTGAAGCTTTCTTT. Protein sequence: CASSELGLMNTEAFF.

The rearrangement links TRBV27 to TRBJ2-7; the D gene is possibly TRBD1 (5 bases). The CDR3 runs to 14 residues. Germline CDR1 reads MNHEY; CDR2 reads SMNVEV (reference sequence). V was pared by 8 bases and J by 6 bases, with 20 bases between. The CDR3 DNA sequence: TGTGCCAGCCAACAACAGGTTCCTGGTAGCGAGCAGTACTTC. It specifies CASQQQVPGSEQYF.

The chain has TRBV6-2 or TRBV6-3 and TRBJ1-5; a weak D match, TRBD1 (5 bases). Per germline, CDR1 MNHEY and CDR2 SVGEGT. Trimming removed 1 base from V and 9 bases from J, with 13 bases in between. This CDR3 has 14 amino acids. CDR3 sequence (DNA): TGTGCCAGCAGTTACTATACCCAGGGCTCGCCCCAGCATTTT. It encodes CASSYYTQGSPQHF.

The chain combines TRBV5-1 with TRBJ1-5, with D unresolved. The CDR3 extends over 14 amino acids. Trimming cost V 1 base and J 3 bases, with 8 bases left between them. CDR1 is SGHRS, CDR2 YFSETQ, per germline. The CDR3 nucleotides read TGCGCCAGCAGCTTGAACGGTCCCAATCAGCCCCAGCATTTT. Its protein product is CASSLNGPNQPQHF.